Each of the 27 T cell receptor beta chains below was sequenced from the same sample in a study of T cells after yellow fever vaccination. TCRdb fed the 5' RACE reads into MiXCR, producing one record per CDR3 protein. The sample has more than 20,000 distinct CDR3 sequences; approximately 5% are singletons. Sequences were derived from PBMCs, either bulk or a sorted T-cell subset (CD4+, CD8+, memory, or dextramer-sorted; not recorded which), sampled 15 days after the yellow fever booster vaccination. The receptor set was obtained from a man aged 25-45 years who received the YFV17D yellow fever vaccine.

This clonotype was recorded many times. V usage is TRBV20-1 and J usage is TRBJ2-3, with 12 nucleotides matching TRBD2. This CDR3 has 16 residues. V lost 4 bases and J lost 1; bases outside the gene matches: 6. The germline CDR1 and CDR2 sequences are DFQATT and SNEGSKA (reference sequence). CDR3 protein: CSATGGLAGRTDTQYF. In DNA form, the CDR3 reads TGCAGTGCTACAGGTGGACTAGCGGGACGCACAGATACGCAGTATTTT.

This chain connects TRBV23-1 to TRBJ2-1; weak D call: TRBD2 (6 bases). TRBV23-1 is marked as an open reading frame, function uncertain. V was clipped by 9 bases and J by 3 bases, with 18 bases between them. The CDR3 covers 15 residues. The CDR3 sequence: CARGFRGKLYNEQFF. For the CDR3, the DNA is TGCGCCAGAGGGTTCCGCGGGAAACTCTACAATGAGCAGTTCTTC.

This clonotype was seen ten or more times. The chain carries TRBV7-9 and TRBJ2-3, with D perhaps matching TRBD2 (6 bases). Germline CDR1 SEHNR, CDR2 FQNEAQ (reference sequence). The CDR3 extends over 14 amino acids. V lost 3 bases to trimming and J lost 5 bases, with 12 bases between them. DNA of the CDR3: TGTGCCAGCAGCTTCATAGGGACTCAAGATACGCAGTATTTT. This translates into CASSFIGTQDTQYF.

This clonotype was counted ten times or more. The genes are TRBV7-2 and TRBJ1-1; D possibly corresponds to TRBD1 (5 bases). Germline V lookup: CDR1 SGHTA, CDR2 FQGNSA. Trimming took off 5 bases at V and 1 base at J, with 11 bases between the two ends. This CDR3 contains 14 residues. The CDR3 bases are TGTGCCAGCAGCCATTGGGACCCGAACACTGAAGCTTTCTTT. Translation: CASSHWDPNTEAFF.

This clonotype was found many times. The rearrangement joins TRBV9 to TRBJ1-6; D remains ambiguous. V lost 4 bases and J lost 11, with 16 bases in between. Germline assignment: CDR1 SGDLS and CDR2 YYNGEE. CDR3 size: 14 residues. CDR3 coding DNA: TGTGCCAGCAGCTCGGCCCGCGCGGGAGCACCCCTCCACTTT. Amino acids: CASSSARAGAPLHF.

This clonotype was detected many times. CDR3 DNA: TGCAGTGCTAGGCAGGGAACTGATTCACCCCTCCACTTT. Amino acids: CSARQGTDSPLHF. The rearrangement uses TRBV20-1 and TRBJ1-6, with a possible D match to TRBD1 (5 bases). V was trimmed by 3 bases and J by 8 bases, leaving 11 bases between them. CDR3 length: 13 residues. Germline CDR1 reads DFQATT; CDR2 reads SNEGSKA (reference sequence).

This clonotype was observed many times. The genes are TRBV5-6 and TRBJ2-7, with 10 bases that match TRBD2. The V gene's germline CDR1 is SGHDT and CDR2 YYEEEE. V trimming: 4 bases; J trimming: 3 bases; junction bases outside the gene matches: 7. The length of the CDR3 is 15 residues. The CDR3 protein is CASSPGLAAYYEQYF. CDR3 nucleotide sequence: TGTGCCAGCAGCCCTGGACTAGCGGCTTACTACGAGCAGTACTTC.

There are many counts of this clonotype. The CDR3 here is CASSEGSFEKLFF. The CDR3 nucleotides read TGTGCCAGCAGTGAGGGGTCATTCGAAAAACTGTTTTTT. This chain links TRBV2 with TRBJ1-4; unclear D gene. The germline V gene has CDR1 SNHLY and CDR2 FYNNEI. This CDR3 contains 13 residues. V shed 3 bases and J shed 8 bases, with 10 bases lying between them.

This clonotype was recorded many times. V is TRBV29-1 and J is TRBJ2-3, with a weak D call TRBD1 (5 bases). V lost 6 bases and J 6 bases, leaving 16 bases between the germline ends. Germline CDR1 SQVTM, CDR2 ANQGSEA. This CDR3 spans 13 amino acids. The DNA of the CDR3 is TGCAGCGTGCAAATCGAAGCAGGGGATACGCAGTATTTT. This gives the protein CSVQIEAGDTQYF.

Many counts were recorded for this clonotype. The chain joins TRBV7-7 to TRBJ2-2, with D possibly being TRBD2 (6 bases). Per the germline V gene, CDR1 is SSHAT and CDR2 is FNYEAQ (reference sequence). The CDR3 has 13 residues. Trimming took 5 bases from V and 7 from J, leaving 11 bases between them. The CDR3, as DNA: TGTGCCAGCAGCCTAGGAGGGAACGGGGAGCTGTTTTTT. It encodes CASSLGGNGELFF.

This clonotype was picked up a small number of times. The rearrangement joins TRBV20-1 to TRBJ2-3; 7 bases are shared with TRBD2. After removal of 4 bases from V and 0 bases from J, the junction contained 13 bases not matched to a gene. CDR3 size: 17 residues. Germline assignment: CDR1 DFQATT and CDR2 SNEGSKA (reference sequence). The chain's CDR3 is CSATRPSAGVSTDTQYF. The CDR3 nucleotides are TGCAGTGCTACCCGTCCTAGCGCGGGAGTTAGCACAGATACGCAGTATTTT.

This clonotype was counted ten times or more. The CDR3 region is CSVRNGPDTQYF. CDR3 bases: TGCAGCGTCCGCAACGGGCCAGATACGCAGTATTTT. The rearrangement joins TRBV29-1 to TRBJ2-3; D remains ambiguous. Trimming pared 6 bases from V and 4 bases from J, leaving 11 bases between. The germline CDR1 and CDR2 sequences are SQVTM and ANQGSEA. This CDR3 is 12 amino acids long.

At least ten counts were recorded for this clonotype. The chain couples TRBV29-1 to TRBJ1-5; D gene ambiguous. CDR3 length: 13 amino acids. The germline V and J ends were trimmed by 6 bases and 5 bases, with 14 bases remaining between them. Looked up from germline, CDR1 is SQVTM and CDR2 is ANQGSEA. CDR3 sequence reads: CSVIGEVDQPQHF. The CDR3 DNA reads as TGCAGCGTCATTGGGGAGGTCGATCAGCCCCAGCATTTT. The full variable domain, in which reference TRBV29-1 and TRBJ1-5 provide the parts outside the CDR3, is SAVISQKPSRDICQRGTSLTIQCQVDSQVTMMFWYRQQPGQSLTLIATANQGSEATYESGFVIDKFPISRPNLTFSTLTVSNMSPEDSSIYLCSVIGEVDQPQHFGDGTRLSIL.

This clonotype is judged medium-sized. This chain links TRBV12-3 or TRBV12-4 with TRBJ2-2; TRBD2 agrees at 12 bases. After removal of 5 bases from V and 3 bases from J, the junction contained 1 base not matched to a gene. The CDR3 runs 15 residues. Written as DNA, the CDR3 is TGTGCCAGCAGTCCTAGCGGGAGGGACACCGGGGAGCTGTTTTTT. Translated: CASSPSGRDTGELFF.

This clonotype was recorded many times. The chain employs TRBV29-1 and TRBJ2-6; TRBD1 is a possible D gene (6 bases). Germline lookup yields CDR1 SQVTM and CDR2 ANQGSEA. Deletions cut 5 bases from V and 0 bases from J, with 11 bases between. The CDR3 covers 15 residues. CDR3 residues: CSVTQGSSGANVLTF. DNA of the CDR3: TGCAGCGTTACACAGGGAAGCTCTGGGGCCAACGTCCTGACTTTC.

In this sample, this clonotype turned up many times. V gene TRBV20-1 combines with J gene TRBJ1-1; possible D gene TRBD1, 5 bases. Germline V gene data show CDR1 as DFQATT and CDR2 as SNEGSKA (reference sequence). V lost 1 base, J lost 4 bases, and 13 bases lay in between. This CDR3 has 14 residues. The CDR3 region is CSARVWQGATEAFF. The CDR3, as DNA: TGCAGTGCTAGAGTGTGGCAGGGTGCCACTGAAGCTTTCTTT.

This clonotype occurred many times. The chain carries TRBV27 and TRBJ2-5; D remains unclear. Looked up from germline, CDR1 is MNHEY and CDR2 is SMNVEV (reference sequence). The CDR3 is 16 residues long. Trimming took off 1 base at V and 0 bases at J, with 12 bases between the two ends. CDR3 region: CASSLFPDGYQETQYF. CDR3 DNA: TGTGCCAGCAGTTTATTTCCCGACGGATACCAAGAGACCCAGTACTTC.

The table lists this clonotype with many counts. This chain links TRBV4-3 with TRBJ2-5, with 8 positions matching TRBD2. V lost 3 bases to trimming and J lost 4 bases; unmatched junction nucleotides: 7. The CDR3 totals 15 residues. Germline-derived CDR1 and CDR2 are LGHNA and YSLEER. DNA of the CDR3: TGCGCCAGCAGCCACCGGGAGGGTCCGGGAGAGACCCAGTACTTC. It specifies CASSHREGPGETQYF.

In this sample, this clonotype turned up many times. The chain employs TRBV20-1 and TRBJ2-1; 8 bases fit TRBD1. V lost 5 bases, J lost 7 bases, and 7 bases stayed unmatched. Germline CDR1 reads DFQATT; CDR2 reads SNEGSKA (reference sequence). The CDR3 consists of 13 residues. CDR3: CSASQGASNEQFF. As DNA, the CDR3 is TGCAGTGCTTCCCAGGGGGCATCGAATGAGCAGTTCTTC.

This clonotype has ten or more counts. This chain connects TRBV2 to TRBJ2-4, with D hard to call. Deletions cut 4 bases from V and 6 bases from J, with 4 bases between. The CDR3 consists of 11 residues. Germline-derived CDR1 and CDR2 are SNHLY and FYNNEI. CDR3 loop: CASSGVNIQYF. In DNA form, the CDR3 reads TGTGCCAGCAGTGGAGTAAACATTCAGTACTTC.

This clonotype was detected ten times or more. The V gene is TRBV24-1, the J gene TRBJ2-7, with 11 bases identical to TRBD2. The CDR3 consists of 16 residues. Per the germline V gene, CDR1 is KGHDR and CDR2 is SFDVKD. V gave up 4 bases and J gave up 2 bases; unmatched junction bases: 6. CDR3 coding DNA: TGTGCCACCAGTGAGGGGGGACTAGCGGTCCCCTACGAGCAGTACTTC. It yields the protein CATSEGGLAVPYEQYF.

This clonotype was seen at least ten times. This sequence joins TRBV11-2 and TRBJ2-5, with D perhaps TRBD1 (6 bases). The CDR3 spans 15 residues. V lost 2 bases and J lost 6, with 16 bases in between. Per the germline V gene, CDR1 is SGHAT and CDR2 is FQNNGV. CDR3 sequence reads: CASSLTRVRGKTQYF. The DNA of the CDR3 is TGTGCCAGCAGCTTAACGAGGGTCAGGGGAAAGACCCAGTACTTC.

This clonotype came up many times. The gene calls are TRBV20-1 and TRBJ2-3; 9 nucleotides agree with TRBD2. The germline gives CDR1 DFQATT, CDR2 SNEGSKA (reference sequence). V trimming: 6 bases; J trimming: 4 bases; junction bases outside the gene matches: 17. The CDR3 runs 17 residues. CDR3 sequence reads: CSAIGEGSSGNADTQYF. The DNA for the CDR3 is TGCAGTGCGATCGGAGAGGGGTCTAGCGGGAATGCAGATACGCAGTATTTT.

In its sample, this clonotype was seen many times. The chain combines TRBV12-3 or TRBV12-4 with TRBJ2-1; tentatively, D is TRBD1 or TRBD2 (5 bases each). V dropped 3 bases and J dropped 9 bases, with 18 bases sitting between them. This CDR3 is 15 amino acids long. CDR3 sequence: CASSFQGTLEGEQFF. Written as DNA, the CDR3 is TGTGCCAGCAGTTTTCAGGGAACTTTAGAGGGTGAGCAGTTCTTC.

In this sample, this clonotype turned up many times. The chain has TRBV27 and TRBJ2-7; 8 nucleotides agree with TRBD1. Germline V gene sequence: CDR1 MNHEY, CDR2 SMNVEV (reference sequence). The CDR3 consists of 16 residues. V was clipped by 0 bases and J by 4 bases; unmatched bases: 8. CDR3 nucleotide sequence: TGTGCCAGCAGTTTATCGGGCAGGGGGCTAAATTACGAGCAGTACTTC. The encoded protein is CASSLSGRGLNYEQYF.

This clonotype was seen repeatedly, ten times or more. The chain uses TRBV18 and TRBJ2-7; TRBD1 might be the D (5 bases). Germline lookup yields CDR1 KGHSH and CDR2 LQKENI. V was trimmed by 0 bases and J by 4 bases, leaving 13 bases between them. CDR3 length: 15 amino acids. CDR3 loop: CASSPPGRASYEQYF. The CDR3 region has the DNA TGTGCCAGCTCACCACCGGGCAGGGCCTCGTACGAGCAGTACTTC.

This clonotype was recorded many times. The chain employs TRBV21-1 and TRBJ1-4; the table's D call TRBD1 went unverified against the DNA. TRBV21-1 is a recognized pseudogene. The CDR3 extends over 20 amino acids. The CDR3 sequence is CASTPTRDRGLDSTNEKLFF. The CDR3 DNA sequence: TGTGCCAGCACCCCTACCCGGGACAGGGGCCTTGACTCAACTAATGAAAAACTGTTTTTT.